The present entry profiles one TCR beta chain with its context. Its recognized antigen is unknown. Base qualities are not recorded, but no much larger clone differs from it by a single base. The CDR3 holds 13 amino acids from the cysteine to the phenylalanine. Just the 39-base CDR3 DNA is kept, in frame starting at base 1. In the germline V gene (reference sequence), CDR1 corresponds to LGHDT and CDR2 to YNNKEL. The junction shows trimming of 4 bases on V and 2 bases on J, plus 7 bases between the germline ends. These data originate in a study of metastatic and nonmetastatic thyroid tumors (dated by TCRdb to between 2020 and 2021). Turning to the overall study: Repertoires were compared across peripheral blood and tumor or nodule tissue samples from malignant and benign thyroid patients. General conclusions and limits of the study: In both blood and tumor samples, malignant tumors were reported to have significantly higher TCR beta diversity than benign nodules.

Library preparation was by PCR. Sequencing was performed on an Illumina HiSeq 4000. High-throughput sequencing was used to profile the TCR beta-chain CDR3 region of every patient. Per the authors' processing: Drawing on CDR3 differences between clinicopathological groups, the researchers built a classifier meant to tell apart patients with distant-metastatic papillary thyroid cancer. Repertoire diversity was assessed with the Shannon index, and tumor-blood repertoire similarity with the Morisita-Horn index. Through fastp at Q25 and MiXCR, TCRdb rebuilt clones from the public reads, retaining in-frame beta chains. The V and J calls come from TCRdb's annotation, not from the publication. The sample table shows several thousand clones, and 25% to 35% are seen once. Approximately 19% of the sample comes from the top ten. None of the patients had been given any treatment before thyroid surgery. The study retrospectively analysed patient clinical samples collected from about 2012 to 2019 using T-cell receptor beta sequencing.

The TCR originated in a female donor with papillary thyroid cancer or a benign thyroid nodule (not recorded which). Some clones in this sample may be carry-over from other donors' samples. Source material: tumor tissue. Recombination connected TRBV3-1 to TRBJ2-3; the D gene assignment is ambiguous. CDR3 sequence: CASSLGNTDTQYF. The base sequence is TGTGCCAGCAGCCTTGGGAACACAGATACGCAGTATTTT.